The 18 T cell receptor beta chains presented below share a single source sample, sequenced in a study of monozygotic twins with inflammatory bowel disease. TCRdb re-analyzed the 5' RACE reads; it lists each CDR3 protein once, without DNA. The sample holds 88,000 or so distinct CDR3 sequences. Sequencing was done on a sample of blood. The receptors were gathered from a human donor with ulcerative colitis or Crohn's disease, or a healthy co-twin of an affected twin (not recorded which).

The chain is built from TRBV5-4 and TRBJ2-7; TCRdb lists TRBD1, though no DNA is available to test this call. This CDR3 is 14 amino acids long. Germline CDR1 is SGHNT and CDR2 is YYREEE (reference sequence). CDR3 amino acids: CASSHRDRSYEQYF.

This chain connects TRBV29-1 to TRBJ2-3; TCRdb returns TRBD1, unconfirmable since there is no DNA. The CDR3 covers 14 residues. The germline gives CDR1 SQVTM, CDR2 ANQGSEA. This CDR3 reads CSVRWGGGADTQYF.

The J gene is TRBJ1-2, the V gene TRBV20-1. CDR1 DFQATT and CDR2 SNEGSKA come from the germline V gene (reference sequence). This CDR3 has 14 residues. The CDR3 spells CSARDESLNYGYTF.

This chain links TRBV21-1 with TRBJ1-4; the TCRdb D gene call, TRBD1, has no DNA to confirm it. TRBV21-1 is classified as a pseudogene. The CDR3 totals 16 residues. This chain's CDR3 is CASSTEKGRYNEKLFF.

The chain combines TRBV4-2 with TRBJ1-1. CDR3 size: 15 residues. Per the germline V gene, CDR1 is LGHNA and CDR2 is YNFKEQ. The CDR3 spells CASSLISGGNTEAFF.

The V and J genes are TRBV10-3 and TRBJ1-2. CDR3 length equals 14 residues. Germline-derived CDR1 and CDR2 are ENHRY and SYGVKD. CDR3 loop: CAISPTQDPNGYTF.

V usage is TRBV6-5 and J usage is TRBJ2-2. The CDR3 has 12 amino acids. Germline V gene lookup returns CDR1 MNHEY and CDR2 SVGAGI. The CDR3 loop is CATTGITGELFF.

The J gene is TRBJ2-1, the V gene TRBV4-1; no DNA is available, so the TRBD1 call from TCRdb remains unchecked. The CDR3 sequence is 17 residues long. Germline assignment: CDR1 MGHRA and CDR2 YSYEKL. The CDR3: CASSPRDPRVTYNEQFF.

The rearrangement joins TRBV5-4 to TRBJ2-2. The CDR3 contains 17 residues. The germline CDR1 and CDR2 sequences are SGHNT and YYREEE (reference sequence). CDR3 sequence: CASSLFIQRKVTGELFF.

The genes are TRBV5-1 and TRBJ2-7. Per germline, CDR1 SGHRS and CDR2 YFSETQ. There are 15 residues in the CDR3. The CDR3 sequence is CASSLSSSSSYEQYF.

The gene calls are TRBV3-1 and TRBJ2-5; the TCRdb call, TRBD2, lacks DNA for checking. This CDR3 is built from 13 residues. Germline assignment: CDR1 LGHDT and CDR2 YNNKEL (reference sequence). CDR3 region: CASSQQRQETQYF.

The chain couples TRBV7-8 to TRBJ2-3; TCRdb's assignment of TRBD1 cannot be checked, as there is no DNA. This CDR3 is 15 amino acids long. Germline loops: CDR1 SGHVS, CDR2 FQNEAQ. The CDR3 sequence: CASSRVWGRTDTQYF.

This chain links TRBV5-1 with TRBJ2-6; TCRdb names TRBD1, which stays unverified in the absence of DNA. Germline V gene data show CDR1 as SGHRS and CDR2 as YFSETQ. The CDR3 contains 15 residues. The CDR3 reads CASSNRGTGANVLTF.

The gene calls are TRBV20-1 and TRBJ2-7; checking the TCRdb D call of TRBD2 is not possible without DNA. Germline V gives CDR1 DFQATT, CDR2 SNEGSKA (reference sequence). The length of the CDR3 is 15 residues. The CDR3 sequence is CSAIGTSGDLYEQYF.

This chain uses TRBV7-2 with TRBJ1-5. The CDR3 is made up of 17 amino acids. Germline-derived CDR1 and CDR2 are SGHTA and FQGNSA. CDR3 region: CASSLVGRASSNQPQHF.

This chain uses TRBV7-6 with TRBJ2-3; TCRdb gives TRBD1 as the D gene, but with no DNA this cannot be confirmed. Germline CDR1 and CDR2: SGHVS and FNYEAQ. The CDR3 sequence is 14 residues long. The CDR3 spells CASSPGQSRDTQYF.

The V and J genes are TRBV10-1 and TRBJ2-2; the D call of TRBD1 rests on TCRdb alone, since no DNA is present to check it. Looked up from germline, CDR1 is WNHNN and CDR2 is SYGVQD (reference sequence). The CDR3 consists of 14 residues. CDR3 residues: CASSEAGFPGELFF.

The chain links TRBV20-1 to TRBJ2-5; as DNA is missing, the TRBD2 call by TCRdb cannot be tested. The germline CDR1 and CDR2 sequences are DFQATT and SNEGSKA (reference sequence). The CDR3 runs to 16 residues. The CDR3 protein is CSARGLAGGLQETQYF.